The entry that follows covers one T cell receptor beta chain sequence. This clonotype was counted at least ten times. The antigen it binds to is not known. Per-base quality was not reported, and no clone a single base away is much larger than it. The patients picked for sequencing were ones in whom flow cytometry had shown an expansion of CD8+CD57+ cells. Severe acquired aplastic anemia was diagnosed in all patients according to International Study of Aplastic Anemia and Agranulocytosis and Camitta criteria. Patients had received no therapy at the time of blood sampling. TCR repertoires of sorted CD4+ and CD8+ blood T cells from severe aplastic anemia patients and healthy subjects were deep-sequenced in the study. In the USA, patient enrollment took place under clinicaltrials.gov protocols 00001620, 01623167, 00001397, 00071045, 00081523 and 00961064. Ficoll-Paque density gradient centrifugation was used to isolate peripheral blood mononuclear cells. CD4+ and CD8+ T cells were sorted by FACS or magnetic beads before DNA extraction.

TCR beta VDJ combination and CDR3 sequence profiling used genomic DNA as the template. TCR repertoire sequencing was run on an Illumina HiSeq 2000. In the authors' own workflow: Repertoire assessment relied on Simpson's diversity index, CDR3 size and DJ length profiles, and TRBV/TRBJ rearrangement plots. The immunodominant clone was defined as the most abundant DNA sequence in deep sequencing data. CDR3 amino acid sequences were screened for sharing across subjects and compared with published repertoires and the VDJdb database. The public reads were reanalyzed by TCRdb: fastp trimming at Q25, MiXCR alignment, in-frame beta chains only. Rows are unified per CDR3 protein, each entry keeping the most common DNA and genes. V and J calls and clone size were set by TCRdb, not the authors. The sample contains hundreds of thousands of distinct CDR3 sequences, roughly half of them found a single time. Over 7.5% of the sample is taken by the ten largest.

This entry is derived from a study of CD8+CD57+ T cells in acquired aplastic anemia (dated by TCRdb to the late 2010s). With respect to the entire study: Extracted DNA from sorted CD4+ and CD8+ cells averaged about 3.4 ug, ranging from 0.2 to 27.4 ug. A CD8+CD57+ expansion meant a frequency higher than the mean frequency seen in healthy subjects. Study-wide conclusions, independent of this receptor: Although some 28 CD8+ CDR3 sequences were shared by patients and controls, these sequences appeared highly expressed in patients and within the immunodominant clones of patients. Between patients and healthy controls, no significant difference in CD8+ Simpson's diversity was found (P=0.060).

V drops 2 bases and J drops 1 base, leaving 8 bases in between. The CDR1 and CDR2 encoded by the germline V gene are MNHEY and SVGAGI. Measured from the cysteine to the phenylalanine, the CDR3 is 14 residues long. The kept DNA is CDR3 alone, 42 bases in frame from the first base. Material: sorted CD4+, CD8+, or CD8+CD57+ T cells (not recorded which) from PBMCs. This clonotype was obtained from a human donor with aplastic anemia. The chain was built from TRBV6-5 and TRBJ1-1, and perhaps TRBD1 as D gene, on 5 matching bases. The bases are TGTGCCAGCAGTTACGGGACGACGAACACTGAAGCTTTCTTT. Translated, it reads CASSYGTTNTEAFF.